These 32 T cell receptor beta chains were sequenced from one sample in a study of cytomegalovirus exposure and HLA in healthy donors. The PCR was carried out with 60 Vbeta primers and 13 Jbeta primers. Method: immunoSEQ multiplex PCR; TCRdb's copy keeps in-frame clones and lacks some. The sample includes 150,000 to 200,000 clones, 60% to 85% of them seen just once. Sequencing was carried out using PBMCs. Receptor source: a woman in her thirties or forties in good health and CMV-seronegative.

This chain links TRBV19 with TRBJ2-1; D is possibly TRBD2 (6 bases). CDR3 length equals 14 residues. Trimming cost V 0 bases and J 15 bases, with 18 bases left between them. Germline CDR1 and CDR2: LNHDA and SQIVND (reference sequence). Here the CDR3 reads CASSIDRGSSVPFF. In DNA, the CDR3 is TGTGCCAGTAGTATAGATAGGGGATCTAGCGTCCCGTTCTTC.

The chain carries TRBV4-3 and TRBJ2-7; 10 nucleotides line up with TRBD2. The germline CDR1 and CDR2 sequences are LGHNA and YSLEER. The CDR3 length is 15 residues. J lost 2 bases, V lost 1 base, and 2 bases had no gene match. The CDR3 region is CASSQASGGTYEQYF. CDR3 bases: TGCGCCAGCAGCCAAGCTAGCGGGGGAACCTACGAGCAGTACTTC.

This sequence joins TRBV7-9 and TRBJ1-1; 8 bases map to TRBD1. CDR3 length: 15 amino acids. Germline lookup yields CDR1 SEHNR and CDR2 FQNEAQ (reference sequence). V lost 2 bases and J lost 7; bases outside the gene matches: 9. The CDR3 region is CASSLTGQGQGEAFF. The CDR3 region has the DNA TGTGCCAGCAGCTTAACAGGACAGGGTCAGGGTGAAGCTTTCTTT.

The chain uses TRBV7-2 and TRBJ2-2; D gene uncertain. This CDR3 has 17 amino acids. Germline V lookup: CDR1 SGHTA, CDR2 FQGNSA. Trimming took off 5 bases at V and 7 bases at J, with 23 bases between the two ends. The CDR3 loop is CASSLPGLELVNGELFF. CDR3 coding DNA: TGTGCCAGCAGCCTCCCCGGGTTGGAGTTGGTTAACGGGGAGCTGTTTTTT. The complete variable domain, with remaining parts taken from reference TRBV7-2 and TRBJ2-2, reads GAGVSQSPSNKVTEKGKDVELRCDPISGHTALYWYRQSLGQGLEFLIYFQGNSAPDKSGLPSDRFSAERTGGSVSTLTIQRTQQEDSAVYLCASSLPGLELVNGELFFGEGSRLTVL.

The chain links TRBV7-6 to TRBJ2-5; TRBD2 matches 7 bases. This CDR3 has 14 residues. Germline lookup yields CDR1 SGHVS and CDR2 FNYEAQ. Trimming cost V 1 base and J 5 bases; bases outside gene matches: 4. CDR3 protein: CASSLGEGGETQYF. In nucleotides, the CDR3 is TGTGCCAGCAGCTTAGGGGAGGGCGGGGAGACCCAGTACTTC.

The chain uses TRBV5-4 and TRBJ2-3; 11 nucleotides line up with TRBD2. Germline loops: CDR1 SGHNT, CDR2 YYREEE (reference sequence). The CDR3 sequence is 15 residues long. The J segment lost 4 bases and the V segment lost 0 bases, leaving 1 base of the junction unmatched. The CDR3 here is CASSLGGLAADTQYF. The DNA of the CDR3 is TGTGCCAGCAGCTTGGGGGGACTAGCGGCAGATACGCAGTATTTT.

This clone was seen just once. The V call is TRBV19, the J call TRBJ1-1, with TRBD1 identical over 8 bases. V dropped 1 base and J dropped 4; count of bases not matched to a gene: 2. CDR1 and CDR2 from the germline V gene are LNHDA and SQIVND (reference sequence). CDR3 size: 14 residues. The CDR3 reads CASSIGQGPTEAFF. As DNA, the CDR3 is TGTGCCAGTAGTATAGGACAGGGGCCCACTGAAGCTTTCTTT.

The chain links TRBV4-3 to TRBJ2-1; the match to TRBD2 covers 16 bases. Looked up from germline, CDR1 is LGHNA and CDR2 is YSLEER. CDR3 size: 17 residues. V lost 3 bases to trimming and J lost 8 bases; unmatched junction nucleotides: 7. The CDR3 DNA is TGCGCCAGCAGCCAGGGGGGACTAGCGGGAGGGTCCCATGAGCAGTTCTTC. Translating it yields CASSQGGLAGGSHEQFF.

V gene TRBV6-5 combines with J gene TRBJ2-6; unclear D gene. The CDR3 has 13 amino acids. Germline loops: CDR1 MNHEY, CDR2 SVGAGI. CDR3 DNA sequence: TGTGCTACGGTGAGCTCTGGGGCCAACGTCCTGACTTTC. Translated, it gives CATVSSGANVLTF.

V and J are TRBV5-4 and TRBJ1-2; D call uncertain. The CDR3 contains 15 residues. Germline CDR1 SGHNT, CDR2 YYREEE (reference sequence). Trimming stripped 4 bases from V and 7 bases from J, with 20 bases between. As DNA, the CDR3 is TGTGCCAGCAGCATTGACCGGGATGGACTTTCTGGCTACACCTTC. Amino acid sequence: CASSIDRDGLSGYTF.

V is TRBV6-6 and J is TRBJ1-2; D ambiguous. Germline-derived CDR1 and CDR2 are MNHNY and SVGAGI (reference sequence). The CDR3 sequence is 14 residues long. V was pared by 10 bases and J by 4 bases, with 19 bases between. The CDR3 DNA reads as TGTGCCACCTCCGGTTTAACTTCAAGCTATGGCTACACCTTC. Translation: CATSGLTSSYGYTF.

J is TRBJ1-1 and V is TRBV7-3, with 7 bases fitting TRBD1. The CDR3 sequence is 14 residues long. Germline assignment: CDR1 SGHTA and CDR2 FQGTGA. After removal of 3 bases from V and 5 bases from J, the junction contained 6 bases not matched to a gene. CDR3: CASSLGRQGTEAFF. The CDR3 DNA reads as TGTGCCAGCAGCTTGGGCCGACAGGGAACTGAAGCTTTCTTT.

The chain carries TRBV6-1 and TRBJ1-1, with D unclear. The CDR3 is 14 amino acids. The germline V gene encodes CDR1 MNHNS and CDR2 SASEGT. V lost 0 bases to trimming and J lost 3 bases, with 8 bases between them. The CDR3 DNA follows: TGTGCCAGCAGTGAAGCAAACCGGGACACTGAAGCTTTCTTT. It specifies CASSEANRDTEAFF.

The rearrangement joins TRBV11-3 to TRBJ2-6; D unresolved. This CDR3 is 15 amino acids long. Germline CDR1 reads SGHNT; CDR2 reads YENEEA. V was cut by 3 bases and J by 4 bases, with 10 bases left in between. CDR3 sequence: CASSFGGPGANVLTF. In DNA form, the CDR3 reads TGTGCCAGCAGCTTTGGCGGCCCAGGGGCCAACGTCCTGACTTTC.

The DNA for the CDR3 is TGTGCCAGCAGCTTGGTTGGCGGGGGCGAGCAGTACGTC. It codes for CASSLVGGGEQYV. This chain joins TRBV5-4 and TRBJ2-7, with 7 bases identical to TRBD2. Per the germline V gene, CDR1 is SGHNT and CDR2 is YYREEE (reference sequence). V lost 0 bases to trimming and J lost 6 bases; unmatched junction nucleotides: 3. The CDR3 length is 13 residues.

This rearrangement joins TRBV2 to TRBJ2-5; 9 bases are shared with TRBD2. Germline loops: CDR1 SNHLY, CDR2 FYNNEI. The CDR3 is 15 residues long. The V segment lost 3 bases and the J segment 5 bases; nucleotides outside the gene matches: 7. In DNA form, the CDR3 reads TGTGCCAGCAGTGACTTAGCGGGAGTGAGGGAGACCCAGTACTTC. This encodes CASSDLAGVRETQYF.

This clone was counted between two and nine times. The chain employs TRBV27 and TRBJ2-1, with 10 nucleotides matching TRBD2. CDR3 size: 16 residues. The trim removed 3 bases at V and 0 bases at J, leaving 2 bases unmatched. Germline loops: CDR1 MNHEY, CDR2 SMNVEV (reference sequence). The CDR3 here is CASSLSSGSSYNEQFF. DNA of the CDR3: TGTGCCAGCAGTTTGTCTAGCGGGAGCTCCTACAATGAGCAGTTCTTC.

The chain combines TRBV7-9 with TRBJ2-1; 7 nucleotides agree with TRBD2. The V and J ends lost 3 bases and 5 bases, in that order; junction bases with no gene match: 7. The CDR3 extends over 15 amino acids. Germline CDR1 SEHNR, CDR2 FQNEAQ (reference sequence). The CDR3 DNA follows: TGTGCCAGCAGCTTTTTGGCGGGAGTGAACAATGAGCAGTTCTTC. This gives the protein CASSFLAGVNNEQFF.

The rearrangement links TRBV30 to TRBJ1-2; D uncertain. The CDR3 runs to 11 residues. V was cut by 2 bases and J by 3 bases, with 4 bases left in between. The germline gives CDR1 GTSNPN, CDR2 SVGIG (reference sequence). Here the CDR3 reads CAWSLDYGYTF. The CDR3 coding sequence is TGTGCCTGGAGTCTTGACTATGGCTACACCTTC. Full variable domain (remainder filled in from reference TRBV30 and TRBJ1-2): SQTIHQWPATLVQPVGSPLSLECTVEGTSNPNLYWYRQAAGRGLQLLFYSVGIGQISSEVPQNLSASRPQDRQFILSSKKLLLSDSGFYLCAWSLDYGYTFGSGTRLTVV.

This clone has just a few counts. The chain is built from TRBV9 and TRBJ2-1, with TRBD2 matching 9 bases. The CDR3 totals 15 residues. V was pared by 3 bases and J by 10 bases, with 11 bases of the junction left unmatched. CDR1 and CDR2 from the germline V gene are SGDLS and YYNGEE. The CDR3 loop is CASSDTGTSRWEQFF. DNA of the CDR3: TGTGCCAGCAGCGATACCGGGACTAGCCGTTGGGAGCAGTTCTTC.

Comments on this clone: One end of the junction fails to match germline, which may point to a read error. The chain is built from TRBV7-9 and TRBJ2-1; D may be TRBD2 (5 bases). The CDR3 extends over 11 amino acids. Germline loops: CDR1 SEHNR, CDR2 FQNEAQ (reference sequence). DNA for the CDR3: TGTTCCAGCAGCTTCGAGCGGGAGCAGTTCTTC. Protein product: CSSSFEREQFF.

Of note for this clone: The junction and the germline gene differ at one end; a read error may be behind it. This chain connects TRBV9 to TRBJ2-1; the D gene is possibly TRBD1 (5 bases). The CDR3 runs 14 residues. CDR1 is SGDLS, CDR2 YYNGEE, per germline. CDR3 DNA sequence: TGTGCCAGCAGCCTAGGGAACAGGATCAATGGGCAGTTCTTC. Protein product: CASSLGNRINGQFF. Looking up the rest from reference TRBV9 and TRBJ2-1 gives the full variable domain: DSGVTQTPKHLITATGQRVTLRCSPRSGDLSVYWYQQSLDQGLQFLIQYYNGEERAKGNILERFSAQQFPDLHSELNLSSLELGDSALYFCASSLGNRINGQFFGPGTRLTVL.

The CDR3: CASSHTSGSWNEQFF. As DNA, the CDR3 is TGTGCCAGCAGCCACACTAGCGGGAGTTGGAATGAGCAGTTCTTC. This chain links TRBV11-3 with TRBJ2-1; 11 bases are shared with TRBD2. The trim removed 5 bases at V and 7 bases at J, leaving 7 bases unmatched. The CDR3 has 15 amino acids. Germline values: CDR1 SGHNT, CDR2 YENEEA.

The chain is built from TRBV30 and TRBJ1-2; D is possibly TRBD1 (6 bases). Germline V CDR1 and CDR2: GTSNPN, SVGIG (reference sequence). Trimming shortened V by 4 bases and J by 4 bases, and 10 bases separated the two germline ends. This CDR3 has 12 residues. This CDR3 reads CAWTQGIYGYTF. CDR3 in DNA: TGTGCCTGGACCCAGGGGATCTATGGCTACACCTTC.

This clone was seen just once. The chain is built from TRBV19 and TRBJ2-1; maybe TRBD1 (6 bases). Germline assignment: CDR1 LNHDA and CDR2 SQIVND (reference sequence). There are 12 residues in the CDR3. With 7 bases removed from V and 7 bases from J, the gap between germline ends came to 11 bases. The CDR3: CASTGQGNEQFF. DNA for the CDR3: TGTGCCAGTACAGGGCAGGGGAATGAGCAGTTCTTC.

The chain has TRBV15 and TRBJ1-5; D unclear. CDR1 is LNHNV and CDR2 is YYDKDF in the germline V gene (reference sequence). Trimming left V 0 bases short and J 6 bases short, with 15 bases between. This CDR3 comprises 16 residues. DNA of the CDR3: TGTGCCACCAGCAGAGATCGGAACTACGGCACTCAGCCCCAGCATTTT. This encodes CATSRDRNYGTQPQHF.

This clone was seen a handful of times. V usage is TRBV7-3 and J usage is TRBJ2-2; a possible D gene is TRBD2 (6 bases). CDR3 size: 15 residues. Germline assignment: CDR1 SGHTA and CDR2 FQGTGA. V dropped 5 bases and J dropped 5 bases, with 15 bases sitting between them. The CDR3: CASSPRMAGTGELFF. The CDR3 bases are TGTGCCAGCAGCCCAAGGATGGCGGGGACCGGGGAGCTGTTTTTT.

The chain employs TRBV5-4 and TRBJ2-7; TRBD1 aligns across 9 bases. This CDR3 region has 16 residues. CDR1 SGHNT and CDR2 YYREEE come from the germline V gene (reference sequence). With 4 bases clipped from V and 3 bases from J, the junction kept 11 bases outside the gene matches. CDR3 coding DNA: TGTGCCAGCAGCCGGTCAACAGGGGGCTTAAACTACGAGCAGTACGTC. Encoded protein: CASSRSTGGLNYEQYV.

This rearrangement joins TRBV7-6 to TRBJ2-1; 12 nucleotides align to TRBD2. The length of the CDR3 is 17 residues. CDR1 SGHVS and CDR2 FNYEAQ come from the germline V gene. V gave up 4 bases and J gave up 5 bases; unmatched junction bases: 9. The CDR3 is CASSSGLAGNWDNEQFF. DNA of the CDR3: TGTGCCAGCAGCTCCGGACTAGCGGGAAATTGGGACAATGAGCAGTTCTTC.

This chain connects TRBV23-1 to TRBJ2-1; 11 bases line up with TRBD2. TRBV23-1 is an open reading frame, and its role is uncertain. The CDR3 consists of 19 residues. V dropped 6 bases and J dropped 0; count of bases not matched to a gene: 13. The CDR3 loop reads CASRPRGTSGAVSYNEQFF. For the CDR3, the DNA is TGCGCCAGCAGGCCAAGGGGGACTAGCGGAGCCGTCTCCTACAATGAGCAGTTCTTC.

This chain uses TRBV19 with TRBJ1-1; unclear D gene. Trimming removed 6 bases at V and 1 base at J, with 12 bases between. The germline CDR1 and CDR2 sequences are LNHDA and SQIVND (reference sequence). The CDR3 runs 14 residues. The CDR3 loop reads CASSLLAGNTEAFF. The DNA of the CDR3 is TGTGCCAGTAGCCTCCTCGCCGGGAACACTGAAGCTTTCTTT.

The chain recombines TRBV5-1 with TRBJ2-5; D might be TRBD1 (5 bases). The CDR3 loop spans 16 amino acids. The germline V and J ends were trimmed by 2 bases and 2 bases, with 16 bases remaining between them. Germline V gene data show CDR1 as SGHRS and CDR2 as YFSETQ. The chain's CDR3 is CASSLGNWGGQETQYF. The CDR3 DNA reads TGCGCCAGCAGCTTAGGGAATTGGGGCGGACAAGAGACCCAGTACTTC.